Sequencing of this T cell receptor (beta chain) was carried out in a study of T cells in women clearing cervical HPV infection. Study-wide points: Associations may precede or follow infection; HPV-specific or memory T cells were not isolated. T-cell numbers per sample were unknown and may explain richness differences.

Between the trimmed V and J ends, which lost 7 bases and 5 bases, there was a span of 13 bases. The CDR3 is made up of 12 amino acids. Germline loops: CDR1 SGHRS, CDR2 YFSETQ. Regarding this clone: The antigen remains unidentified. The read is 3 residues too short to cover the CDR3 end, so that end is filled in from the germline J gene. Other DNA sequences in this specimen translate into the identical CDR3.

Some clones are missing from TCRdb's copy, which holds only in-frame ones; the method was immunoSEQ multiplex PCR. Recorded for this sample: under 35,000 clones. This clonotype originated in a woman between 18 and 75 years old with a cervical HPV16 infection that either progressed to CIN3+ or cleared (not recorded which). The chain combines TRBV5-1 with TRBJ2-7; maybe TRBD1 (6 bases). The sample comprised blood buffy coat. CDR3 sequence reads: CASATGSNEQYF. The covered CDR3 bases are TGCGCCAGCGCGACAGGATCCAACGAG.